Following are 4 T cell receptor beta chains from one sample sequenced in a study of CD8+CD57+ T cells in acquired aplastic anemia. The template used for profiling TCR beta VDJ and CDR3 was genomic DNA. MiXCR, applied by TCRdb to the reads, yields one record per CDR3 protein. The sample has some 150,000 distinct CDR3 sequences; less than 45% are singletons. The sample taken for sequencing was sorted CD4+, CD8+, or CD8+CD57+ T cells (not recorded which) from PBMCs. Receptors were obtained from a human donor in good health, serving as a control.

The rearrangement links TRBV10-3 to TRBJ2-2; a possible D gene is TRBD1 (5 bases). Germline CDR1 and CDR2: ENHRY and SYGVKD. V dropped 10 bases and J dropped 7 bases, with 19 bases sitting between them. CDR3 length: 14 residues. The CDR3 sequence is CASSEHWGSGELFF. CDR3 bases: TGTGCCAGCAGCGAACACTGGGGCAGCGGGGAGCTGTTTTTT.

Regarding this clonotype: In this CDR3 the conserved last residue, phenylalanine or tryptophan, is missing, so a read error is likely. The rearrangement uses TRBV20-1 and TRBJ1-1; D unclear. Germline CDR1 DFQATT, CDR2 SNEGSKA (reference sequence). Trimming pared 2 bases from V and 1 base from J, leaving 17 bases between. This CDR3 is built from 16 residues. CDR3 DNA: TGCAGTGCTAGACCCCGCTCAGTGAATTGGAACACTGAAGCTTTCCTT. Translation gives CSARPRSVNWNTEAFL.

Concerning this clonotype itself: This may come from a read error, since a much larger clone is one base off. The CDR3 is CASSFPGSRLPGEKLFF. The CDR3 DNA reads as TGTGCCAGCAGTTTCCCCGGGAGCCGGTTACCTGGGGAAAAACTGTTTTTT. J is TRBJ1-4 and V is TRBV2, with no clear D. Trimming shortened V by 5 bases and J by 8 bases, and 24 bases separated the two germline ends. Per germline, CDR1 SNHLY and CDR2 FYNNEI. The CDR3 has 17 residues. Filled out from reference TRBV2 and TRBJ1-4, the complete variable domain reads EPEVTQTPSHQVTQMGQEVILRCVPISNHLYFYWYRQILGQKVEFLVSFYNNEISEKSEIFDDQFSVERPDGSNFTLKIRSTKLEDSAMYFCASSFPGSRLPGEKLFFGSGTQLSVL.

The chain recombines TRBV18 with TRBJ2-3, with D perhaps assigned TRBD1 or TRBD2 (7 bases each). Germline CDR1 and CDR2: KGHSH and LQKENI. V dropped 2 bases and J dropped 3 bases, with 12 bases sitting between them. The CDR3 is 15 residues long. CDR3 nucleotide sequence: TGTGCCAGCTCACCAAGGCAGGGGGGGACAGATACGCAGTATTTT. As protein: CASSPRQGGTDTQYF.